This T cell receptor beta chain was sequenced for a study of early stage breast cancer tumors. Overall study results and limits: Most shared enriched TCRB sequences were commonly generated ones.

Sequencing used immunoSEQ multiplex PCR; TCRdb keeps in-frame clones, though not all of them. The sample has around 9,000 clones; 71% are singletons. The V end was cut by 3 bases, the J end by 10 bases, with 15 bases between. Germline V gene sequence: CDR1 KGHSH, CDR2 LQKENI. This CDR3 is built from 13 residues. This clone was found once. The antigen is undetermined. The sample consisted of normal breast tissue next to the tumor. The receptor comes from a person in their sixties or seventies with breast cancer. The chain employs TRBV18 and TRBJ1-1; perhaps TRBD1 as D (6 bases). The CDR3 protein is CASSPPGGRVAFF. DNA for the CDR3: TGTGCCAGCTCACCCCCCGGGGGGCGCGTAGCTTTCTTT.